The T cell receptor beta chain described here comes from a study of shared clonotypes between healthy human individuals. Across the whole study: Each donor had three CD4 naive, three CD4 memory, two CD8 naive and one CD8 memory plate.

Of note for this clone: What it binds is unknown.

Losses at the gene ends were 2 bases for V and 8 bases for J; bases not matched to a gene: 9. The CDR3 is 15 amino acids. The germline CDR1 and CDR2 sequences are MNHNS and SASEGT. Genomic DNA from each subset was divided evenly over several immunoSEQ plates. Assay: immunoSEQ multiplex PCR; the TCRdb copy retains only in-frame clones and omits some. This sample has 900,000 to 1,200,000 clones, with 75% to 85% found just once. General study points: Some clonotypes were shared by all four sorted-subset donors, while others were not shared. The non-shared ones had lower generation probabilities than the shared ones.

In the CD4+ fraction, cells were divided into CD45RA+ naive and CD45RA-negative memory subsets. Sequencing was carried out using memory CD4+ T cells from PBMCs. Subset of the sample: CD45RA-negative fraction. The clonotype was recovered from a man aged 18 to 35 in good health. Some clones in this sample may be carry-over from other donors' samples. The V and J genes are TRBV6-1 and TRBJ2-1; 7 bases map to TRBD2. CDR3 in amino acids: CASSELRGSRDEQFF. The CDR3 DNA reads TGTGCCAGCAGTGAACTCCGCGGGAGTAGGGATGAGCAGTTCTTC.